This T cell receptor beta chain was sequenced during a study of spatial heterogeneity in lung cancer. About the research overall: The mean occurrence of each unique TCR and UMI combination in raw reads exceeded eight.

TCRdb re-analysed the 5' RACE reads in MiXCR, keeping a single row per CDR3 protein. This table holds more than 30,000 distinct CDR3 sequences, around 5.5% found once. The time point here: sample taken at primary tumor resection. Sequencing of whole RNA from tumor, nontumor lung or frozen PBMC involved no sorting. The CDR3 extends over 13 amino acids. Germline CDR1 is SGHTA and CDR2 is FQGTGA. The V end was cut by 5 bases, the J end by 0 bases, with 7 bases between. The origin of this receptor is a female donor with early-stage non-small cell lung cancer. The gene calls are TRBV7-3 and TRBJ2-5; D call uncertain. This specimen was PBMCs, taken at surgery. This CDR3 is CASSQTYQETQYF. In nucleotides, the CDR3 is TGTGCCAGCAGCCAGACGTACCAAGAGACCCAGTACTTC.